These 12 T cell receptor beta chains were all obtained from the same sample, sequenced in a study of beta chain features in type 1 diabetes listed by TCRdb under 2018. What the research found in general, with its limitations: In all four CD4+ subsets, TCRB CDR3 length was moderately but significantly shorter in type 1 diabetes patients.

These TCRs' antigens remain unknown. Receptors were amplified or captured by the immunoSEQ multiplex PCR assay. The High Capacity cDNA Reverse Transcription Kit was used to reverse transcribe all of the isolated RNA, meaning that expressed TCRB transcripts were what got sequenced. TCRdb took this table from immuneACCESS and kept in-frame rearrangements with V and J called. Such tables lack part of the clones; where checked against another copy, unresolved V genes explain under half of the gap, and the rest is unexplained. This sample lists approximately 170,000 clones; around 7.9% were detected once. Roughly 0.5% of the sample is taken by the ten largest. Sequencing input: central memory CD4+ T cells from blood. All receptors derive from a man aged 18-30 years with type 1 diabetes.

In its sample, this clone was seen many times. The chain links TRBV7-9 to TRBJ2-5, with TRBD1 identical over 9 bases. Trimming at V came to 1 base and at J to 2 bases, leaving 2 bases not matched to a gene. Germline V gene data show CDR1 as SEHNR and CDR2 as FQNEAQ (reference sequence). CDR3 size: 15 residues. CDR3 in amino acids: CASSLGDRDQETQYF. The DNA of the CDR3 is TGTGCCAGCAGCTTAGGGGACAGGGATCAAGAGACCCAGTACTTC.

Only a few counts were recorded for this clone. This chain links TRBV11-2 with TRBJ1-4; no clear D gene. V lost 1 base, J lost 3 bases, and 9 bases lay in between. CDR1 is SGHAT, CDR2 FQNNGV, per germline. The CDR3 spans 15 residues. The CDR3 DNA is TGTGCCAGCAGCTTAGGGGCAACTTCTAATGAAAAACTGTTTTTT. The encoded protein is CASSLGATSNEKLFF.

This clone occurred once. CDR3 residues: CAWSANSGNTIYF. In DNA form, the CDR3 reads TGTGCCTGGAGTGCAAACTCTGGAAACACCATATATTTT. The chain links TRBV30 to TRBJ1-3; no firm D call. This CDR3 is built from 13 residues. Deletions cut 1 base from V and 0 bases from J, with 4 bases between. Germline values: CDR1 GTSNPN, CDR2 SVGIG (reference sequence).

V gene TRBV2 combines with J gene TRBJ1-1, with 7 bases aligning to TRBD1. Per germline, CDR1 SNHLY and CDR2 FYNNEI. The CDR3 is 14 amino acids. Germline trimming cut 4 bases from V and 3 bases from J; bases unmatched to any gene: 5. CDR3: CASSVRQGYTEAFF. The DNA of the CDR3 is TGTGCCAGCAGTGTACGACAGGGATACACTGAAGCTTTCTTT.

CDR3: CAIGPKRGGTYNEQFF. As DNA, the CDR3 is TGTGCCATCGGGCCAAAACGGGGGGGCACCTACAATGAGCAGTTCTTC. The chain links TRBV10-3 to TRBJ2-1, with 8 nucleotides matching TRBD2. V shed 8 bases, J shed 2 bases, and the junction held 11 bases outside the gene matches. This CDR3 has 16 amino acids. Germline CDR1 ENHRY, CDR2 SYGVKD.

This chain connects TRBV9 to TRBJ2-1; TRBD2 might be the D (5 bases). Between the trimmed V and J ends, which lost 4 bases and 10 bases, there was a span of 15 bases. There are 13 residues in the CDR3. CDR1 SGDLS and CDR2 YYNGEE come from the germline V gene. The CDR3 DNA is TGTGCCAGCAGCAGTCGGGATCGCCGGGAGCAGTTCTTC. Residues: CASSSRDRREQFF.

The V and J genes are TRBV6-6 and TRBJ1-2, with TRBD1 as a possible D gene (6 bases). The CDR3 is made up of 16 amino acids. Germline V CDR1 and CDR2: MNHNY, SVGAGI (reference sequence). V was shortened by 5 bases and J by 3 bases, with 19 bases between the two germline ends. CDR3 region: CASSRTIHQGYYGYTF. The CDR3 DNA follows: TGTGCCAGCAGTCGGACGATTCATCAGGGGTACTATGGCTACACCTTC.

This chain uses TRBV30 with TRBJ2-5; D is undetermined. This CDR3 has 11 residues. Germline values: CDR1 GTSNPN, CDR2 SVGIG (reference sequence). Between the trimmed V and J ends, which lost 2 bases and 3 bases, there was a span of 4 bases. The CDR3 DNA follows: TGTGCCTGGAGTATAGAAGAGACCCAGTACTTC. This translates into CAWSIEETQYF.

V is TRBV23-1 and J is TRBJ2-5, with D unresolved. The DNA end lines up better with TRBJ2-7; the J call may be wrong. TRBV23-1 is annotated as an ORF whose role is uncertain. CDR3 length: 13 residues. CDR3 nucleotide sequence: TGCGCCAGCAGTCGCTCGGAGTTCTACGAGCAGTACTTC. Protein sequence: CASSRSEFYEQYF.

The J gene is TRBJ2-5, the V gene TRBV5-6; TRBD2 matches 12 bases. Germline CDR1 and CDR2: SGHDT and YYEEEE. The CDR3 length is 16 residues. Losses at the gene ends were 0 bases for V and 4 bases for J; bases not matched to a gene: 4. CDR3 sequence: CASSLDLLAGGETQYF. In DNA form, the CDR3 reads TGTGCCAGCAGCTTGGACCTACTAGCGGGGGGAGAGACCCAGTACTTC. Filled out from reference TRBV5-6 and TRBJ2-5, the complete variable domain reads DAGVTQSPTHLIKTRGQQVTLRCSPKSGHDTVSWYQQALGQGPQFIFQYYEEEERQRGNFPDRFSGHQFPNYSSELNVNALLLGDSALYLCASSLDLLAGGETQYFGPGTRLLVL.

This clone was seen a few times. The chain links TRBV11-3 to TRBJ1-2; 7 nucleotides align to TRBD1. Losses at the gene ends were 4 bases for V and 4 bases for J; bases not matched to a gene: 9. The CDR3 runs 15 residues. CDR1 is SGHNT and CDR2 is YENEEA in the germline V gene. The CDR3 sequence is CASSSTRGTSYGYTF. Written as DNA, the CDR3 is TGTGCCAGCAGCTCTACCAGGGGGACCTCCTATGGCTACACCTTC.

The table lists this clone with many counts. The chain has TRBV4-1 and TRBJ2-1; 11 bases are a match to TRBD2. Germline V gives CDR1 MGHRA, CDR2 YSYEKL. V lost 6 bases, J lost 9 bases, and 13 bases stayed unmatched. CDR3 length: 16 residues. In DNA form, the CDR3 reads TGCGCCAGCAGAGGAACTACTAGCGGGAGTGGTAGTGAGCAGTTCTTC. It codes for CASRGTTSGSGSEQFF.